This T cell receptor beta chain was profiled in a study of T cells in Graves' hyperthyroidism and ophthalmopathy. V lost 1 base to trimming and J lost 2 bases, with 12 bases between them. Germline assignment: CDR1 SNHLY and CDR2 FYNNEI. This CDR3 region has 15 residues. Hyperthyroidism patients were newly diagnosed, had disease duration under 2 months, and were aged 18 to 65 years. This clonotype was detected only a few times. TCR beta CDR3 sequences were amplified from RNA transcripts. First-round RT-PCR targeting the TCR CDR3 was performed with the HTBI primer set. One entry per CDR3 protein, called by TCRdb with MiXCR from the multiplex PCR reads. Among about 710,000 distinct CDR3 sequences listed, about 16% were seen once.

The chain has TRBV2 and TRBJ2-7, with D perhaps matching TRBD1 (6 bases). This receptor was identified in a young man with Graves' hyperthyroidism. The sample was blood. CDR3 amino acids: CASSEGAGDAYEQYF. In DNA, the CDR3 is TGTGCCAGCAGTGAAGGGGCAGGGGACGCCTACGAGCAGTACTTC. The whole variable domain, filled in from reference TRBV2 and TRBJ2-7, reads EPEVTQTPSHQVTQMGQEVILRCVPISNHLYFYWYRQILGQKVEFLVSFYNNEISEKSEIFDDQFSVERPDGSNFTLKIRSTKLEDSAMYFCASSEGAGDAYEQYFGPGTRLTVT.